This entry features one T cell receptor beta chain sequence. Its antigen is unidentified. Trimming pared 6 bases from V and 6 bases from J, leaving 12 bases between. The length of the CDR3 is 13 residues. Germline assignment: CDR1 MGHDK and CDR2 SYGVNS. The isolated RNA, all of it, was reverse transcribed, so expressed TCRB transcripts were what got sequenced. Libraries were prepared by immunoSEQ multiplex PCR; TCRdb keeps only in-frame clonotypes and omits some of them. The sample lists 350,000 to 450,000 clones; 10% to 15% were seen once. The sample is drawn from a study of beta chain features in type 1 diabetes. Study details: Across the samples, approximately 98,000,000 sorted cells were examined in total. Study-level findings and limits: cDNA-based reads could over-represent cells with high TCR expression. Patients with Type 1 diabetes showed moderately but significantly shorter TCRB CDR3s in all four CD4+ subsets. Patients with type 1 diabetes showed fewer VDJ junction insertions and more deletions.

The source material was naive CD4+ T cells from blood. This TCR came from a young woman with type 1 diabetes. The gene calls are TRBV25-1 and TRBJ1-5; D ambiguous. CDR3 region: CASSADHSQPQHF. The CDR3 nucleotides are TGTGCCAGCAGCGCCGACCACAGTCAGCCCCAGCATTTT. The whole variable domain, filled in from reference TRBV25-1 and TRBJ1-5, reads EADIYQTPRYLVIGTGKKITLECSQTMGHDKMYWYQQDPGMELHLIHYSYGVNSTEKGDLSSESTVSRIRTEHFPLTLESARPSHTSQYLCASSADHSQPQHFGDGTRLSIL.